The subject of this entry is one T cell receptor (beta chain). Its specificity is not known. This specimen belongs to a study of cytomegalovirus exposure and HLA in healthy donors. The ends were cut back, 0 bases at V and 8 bases at J, with 11 bases in the middle. The CDR3 is 14 amino acids. The germline V gene encodes CDR1 SGHTA and CDR2 FQGTGA. Study-level results: Previously analyzed data showed that most TCR beta V segments were productive at a frequency of about 90% or about 30%. Sequencing likely generated an artifact that appeared as a cluster of highly shared sequence variants.

13 Jbeta primers and 60 Vbeta primers were used for the PCR. The table came from immunoSEQ multiplex PCR; TCRdb's copy has only in-frame clones and leaves some out. Found here are 130,000 to 150,000 clones; the top ten clones hold 1.5% to 2%. Sample: PBMCs. This chain joins TRBV7-3 and TRBJ2-1; D remains unclear. The TCR was taken from a woman aged 45-65 years in good health and CMV-seronegative. The CDR3 loop is CASSLTDSRHEQFF. CDR3 sequence (DNA): TGTGCCAGCAGCTTAACCGACTCACGCCATGAGCAGTTCTTC.